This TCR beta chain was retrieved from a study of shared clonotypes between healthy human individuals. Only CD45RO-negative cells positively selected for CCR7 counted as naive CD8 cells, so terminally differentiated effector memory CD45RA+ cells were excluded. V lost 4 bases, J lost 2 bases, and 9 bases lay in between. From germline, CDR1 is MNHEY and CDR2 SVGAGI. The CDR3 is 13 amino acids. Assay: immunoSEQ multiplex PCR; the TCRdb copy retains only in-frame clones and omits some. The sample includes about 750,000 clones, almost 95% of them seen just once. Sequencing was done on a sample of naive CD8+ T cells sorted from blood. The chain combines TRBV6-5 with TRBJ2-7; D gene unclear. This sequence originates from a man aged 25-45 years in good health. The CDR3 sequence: CASSFLSTYEQYF. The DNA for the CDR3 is TGTGCCAGCAGTTTTCTCAGTACCTACGAGCAGTACTTC.